This TCR beta chain was profiled in a study of blood T cell repertoires in COVID-19. Study-wide background: T cells, B-cell-depleted T cells, or PBMCs provided the cDNA or gDNA that served as material.

The V end was cut by 0 bases, the J end by 7 bases, with 7 bases between. Germline V CDR1 and CDR2: SGHRS, YFSETQ. The CDR3 contains 12 residues. Here immunoSEQ multiplex PCR was the method, and the copy in TCRdb shows in-frame clones only, minus some. The repertoire holds 150,000 to 200,000 clones, with roughly 80% as singletons. This clone has only one observation. The source is a woman aged 30 to 39 with acute or convalescent COVID-19. The sequenced sample was peripheral blood. The chain joins TRBV5-1 to TRBJ1-2, with D unclear. The DNA of the CDR3 is TGCGCCAGCAGCTTGGGTTCGTCTGGCTACACCTTC. Translation gives CASSLGSSGYTF. Variable domain in full (rest from reference TRBV5-1 and TRBJ1-2): KAGVTQTPRYLIKTRGQQVTLSCSPISGHRSVSWYQQTPGQGLQFLFEYFSETQRNKGNFPGRFSGRQFSNSRSEMNVSTLELGDSALYLCASSLGSSGYTFGSGTRLTVV.